The 14 T cell receptor beta chains listed next were all sequenced from one sample in a study of CD8+ T cells in alopecia areata. Once RNA had been extracted, it was reverse transcribed into cDNA to act as the sequencing template. Profiling relied on immunoSEQ multiplex PCR, and the TCRdb table lists in-frame clones only, not all of them. Here the sample spans roughly 200,000 clones, more than 55% being singletons. Treatment given: oral pan-JAK inhibitor, 5-10 mg twice daily. This material consisted of CD4+ T cells sorted from blood, taken at week 4, from a patient treated with tofacitinib. All receptors come from a human donor with alopecia areata.

The chain couples TRBV6-1 to TRBJ1-2; TRBD1 aligns across 9 bases. V gave up 8 bases and J gave up 3 bases; unmatched junction bases: 7. Per germline, CDR1 MNHNS and CDR2 SASEGT. The CDR3 sequence is 14 residues long. CDR3 sequence reads: CASLTRTGDYGYTF. The CDR3 DNA is TGTGCCAGCCTTACCCGGACAGGGGACTATGGCTACACCTTC.

The chain carries TRBV28 and TRBJ1-6, with D possibly being TRBD1 (5 bases). There are 14 residues in the CDR3. CDR1 is MDHEN, CDR2 SYDVKM, per germline. The V gene lost 1 base and the J gene lost 5 bases, with 6 bases spanning the gap. The CDR3 coding sequence is TGTGCCAGCAGTTTATCACAGGATAATTCACCCCTCCACTTT. Amino acid sequence: CASSLSQDNSPLHF. Full variable domain (remainder filled in from reference TRBV28 and TRBJ1-6): DVKVTQSSRYLVKRTGEKVFLECVQDMDHENMFWYRQDPGLGLRLIYFSYDVKMKEKGDIPEGYSVSREKKERFSLILESASTNQTSMYLCASSLSQDNSPLHFGNGTRLTVT.

In DNA, the CDR3 is TGTGCCAGCAGAGGACAGAGGAACACCGGGGAGCTGTTTTTT. Amino acid sequence: CASRGQRNTGELFF. The J gene is TRBJ2-2, the V gene TRBV7-9; the D gene is possibly TRBD1 (6 bases). The germline V gene encodes CDR1 SEHNR and CDR2 FQNEAQ (reference sequence). The germline V and J ends were trimmed by 6 bases and 1 base, with 9 bases remaining between them. The CDR3 length is 14 residues.

CDR3 sequence (DNA): TGTGCCAGCAGCTTCCGCAGGGATCAGCCCCAGCATTTT. Protein sequence: CASSFRRDQPQHF. The V and J genes are TRBV11-2 and TRBJ1-5, with D possibly TRBD1 on 5 matching bases. Trimming removed 3 bases from V and 5 bases from J, with 8 bases in between. Germline values: CDR1 SGHAT, CDR2 FQNNGV. The CDR3 spans 13 residues.

The rearrangement uses TRBV5-1 and TRBJ2-1; no clear D gene. CDR1 and CDR2 (germline): SGHRS, YFSETQ. CDR3 length: 15 amino acids. The germline V and J ends were trimmed by 3 bases and 3 bases, with 13 bases remaining between them. The CDR3: CASSSTRANYNEQFF. CDR3 bases: TGCGCCAGCAGCTCGACCCGGGCCAACTACAATGAGCAGTTCTTC.

This clone was counted between two and nine times. The chain is built from TRBV23-1 and TRBJ2-1, with a weak D call TRBD2 (6 bases). TRBV23-1 is assigned to the ORF class and has an uncertain function. Trimming cost V 10 bases and J 0 bases, with 22 bases left between them. The CDR3 extends over 17 amino acids. The CDR3 sequence is CATGTGFALSSYNEQFF. The DNA of the CDR3 is TGCGCCACCGGGACTGGTTTCGCCCTGAGCTCCTACAATGAGCAGTTCTTC.

The chain's CDR3 is CAWLAGGSYNEQFF. The CDR3 DNA reads as TGTGCCTGGTTAGCGGGGGGCTCCTACAATGAGCAGTTCTTC. V usage is TRBV30 and J usage is TRBJ2-1, with 10 positions matching TRBD2. The CDR3 consists of 14 residues. The germline gives CDR1 GTSNPN, CDR2 SVGIG (reference sequence). V was clipped by 5 bases and J by 0 bases; unmatched bases: 1.

DNA of the CDR3: TGCGCCAGCAGCCACCCGGGACAGGGTCTTGGCTACACCTTC. It codes for CASSHPGQGLGYTF. The chain carries TRBV4-1 and TRBJ1-2; 9 nucleotides align to TRBD1. J gave up 7 bases and V 3 bases, and 6 bases lay outside the gene matches. The length of the CDR3 is 14 residues. Per germline, CDR1 MGHRA and CDR2 YSYEKL.

This clone was found a few times. The CDR3 nucleotides are TGTGCCAGCAGTCTAGGGGCAGCTCGAAGGGACACTGAAGCTTTCTTT. The encoded protein is CASSLGAARRDTEAFF. V is TRBV28 and J is TRBJ1-1; D is perhaps TRBD1 (5 bases). This CDR3 is 16 amino acids long. Per germline, CDR1 MDHEN and CDR2 SYDVKM. V gave up 5 bases and J gave up 3 bases, with 19 bases separating them.

The chain employs TRBV2 and TRBJ1-5; no clear D gene. CDR1 and CDR2 from the germline V gene are SNHLY and FYNNEI. V lost 4 bases and J 4 bases, leaving 8 bases between the germline ends. The CDR3 is 13 residues long. The CDR3 spells CASSVTVNQPQHF. CDR3 DNA sequence: TGTGCCAGCAGTGTTACCGTAAATCAGCCCCAGCATTTT. The full variable domain, with the rest looked up from reference TRBV2 and TRBJ1-5, is EPEVTQTPSHQVTQMGQEVILRCVPISNHLYFYWYRQILGQKVEFLVSFYNNEISEKSEIFDDQFSVERPDGSNFTLKIRSTKLEDSAMYFCASSVTVNQPQHFGDGTRLSIL.

This clone has only a few counts. The chain links TRBV7-2 to TRBJ2-1; TRBD2 aligns across 14 bases. The V segment lost 2 bases and the J segment 8 bases; nucleotides outside the gene matches: 5. The CDR3 consists of 16 residues. In germline, CDR1 is SGHTA, CDR2 FQGNSA. DNA for the CDR3: TGTGCCAGCAGCTTAACCCCGGGACTAGCGGGGGATGAGCAGTTCTTC. Protein: CASSLTPGLAGDEQFF.

V is TRBV15 and J is TRBJ1-5; D might be TRBD1 (5 bases). V was pared by 3 bases and J by 0 bases, with 12 bases between. CDR1 and CDR2 from the germline V gene are LNHNV and YYDKDF (reference sequence). CDR3 size: 16 residues. DNA for the CDR3: TGTGCCACCAGCAGGGGACGGACGGATAGCAATCAGCCCCAGCATTTT. This gives the protein CATSRGRTDSNQPQHF.

This chain joins TRBV11-2 and TRBJ1-1; D gene ambiguous. V was trimmed by 5 bases and J by 0 bases, leaving 7 bases between them. The CDR3 is 13 residues long. Germline V gene data show CDR1 as SGHAT and CDR2 as FQNNGV. Written as DNA, the CDR3 is TGTGCCAGCAGCGGGAGAATGAACACTGAAGCTTTCTTT. This encodes CASSGRMNTEAFF. The full variable domain, in which reference TRBV11-2 and TRBJ1-1 provide the parts outside the CDR3, is EAGVAQSPRYKIIEKRQSVAFWCNPISGHATLYWYQQILGQGPKLLIQFQNNGVVDDSQLPKDRFSAERLKGVDSTLKIQPAKLEDSAVYLCASSGRMNTEAFFGQGTRLTVV.

The CDR3 sequence: CASSLGTTYEQYF. The CDR3 bases are TGCGCCAGCAGCTTGGGGACCACCTACGAGCAGTACTTC. The rearrangement links TRBV5-1 to TRBJ2-7; D is undetermined. CDR3 length: 13 amino acids. The V and J ends lost 0 bases and 2 bases respectively, with 6 bases between them. Germline CDR1 and CDR2: SGHRS and YFSETQ.